The following is a T cell receptor beta chain sequence with its context. Its specificity is not known. The data were obtained in a study of siplizumab effects on memory and regulatory T cells. Here immunoSEQ multiplex PCR was the method, and the copy in TCRdb shows in-frame clones only, minus some. The table shows 100,000 to 120,000 clones, with roughly 92% occurring only once. From germline, CDR1 is DFQATT and CDR2 SNEGSKA (reference sequence). The CDR3 is 11 residues long. V gave up 7 bases and J gave up 6 bases, with 13 bases separating them. Study-wide results and limits: Significant reduction of alloreactive sequences traceable to unstimulated CD4+ memory cells was observed with siplizumab. A major contribution to the alloresponse seemed to be made by naive T cells, which seemed more diverse than memory cells.

The clonotype originates from a human donor in good health. Source material: CD4+ T cells sorted from blood. V usage is TRBV20-1 and J usage is TRBJ2-7; D unclear. For the CDR3, the DNA is TGCAGTGGGGTCTCCATGGGCGAGCAGTACTTC. This gives the protein CSGVSMGEQYF.